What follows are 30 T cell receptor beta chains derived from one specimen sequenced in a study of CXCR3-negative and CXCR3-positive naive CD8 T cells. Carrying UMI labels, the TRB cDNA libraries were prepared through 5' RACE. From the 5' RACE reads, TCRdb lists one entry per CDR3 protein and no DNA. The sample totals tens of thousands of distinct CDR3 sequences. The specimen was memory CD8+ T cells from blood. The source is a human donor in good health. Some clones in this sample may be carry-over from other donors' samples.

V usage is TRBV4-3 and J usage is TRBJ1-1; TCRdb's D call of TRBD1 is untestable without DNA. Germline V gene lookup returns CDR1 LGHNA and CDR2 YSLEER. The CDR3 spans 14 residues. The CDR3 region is CATKSDRMNTEAFF.

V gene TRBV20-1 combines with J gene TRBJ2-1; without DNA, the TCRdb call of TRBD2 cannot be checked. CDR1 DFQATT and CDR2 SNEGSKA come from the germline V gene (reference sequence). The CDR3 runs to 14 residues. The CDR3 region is CSAGGLEAYNEQFF.

The CDR3 loop is CASKRGGPDTQYF. V is TRBV5-1 and J is TRBJ2-3; TCRdb's D call of TRBD1 is untestable without DNA. CDR1 and CDR2 (germline): SGHRS, YFSETQ. The CDR3 is 13 residues long.

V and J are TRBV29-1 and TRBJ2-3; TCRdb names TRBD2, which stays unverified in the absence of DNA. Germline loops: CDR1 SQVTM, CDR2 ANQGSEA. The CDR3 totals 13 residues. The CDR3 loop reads CSVAEGYTDTQYF.

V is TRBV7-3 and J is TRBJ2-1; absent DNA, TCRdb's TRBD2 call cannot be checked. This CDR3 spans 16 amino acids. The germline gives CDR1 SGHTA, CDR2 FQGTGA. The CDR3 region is CASSAQLAGALDEQFF.

CDR3 sequence: CASSRILAGEQETQYF. J is TRBJ2-5 and V is TRBV4-1; the D gene TCRdb calls, TRBD2, cannot be checked with no DNA. Germline V gene data show CDR1 as MGHRA and CDR2 as YSYEKL. The CDR3 extends over 16 amino acids.

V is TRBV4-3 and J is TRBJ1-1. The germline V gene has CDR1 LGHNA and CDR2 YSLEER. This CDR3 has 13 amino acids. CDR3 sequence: CASSHEQETEAFF.

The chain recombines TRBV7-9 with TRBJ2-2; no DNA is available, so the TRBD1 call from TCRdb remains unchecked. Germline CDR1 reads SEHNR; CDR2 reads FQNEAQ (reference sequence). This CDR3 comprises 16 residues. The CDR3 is CASRYPSGTLTGELFF. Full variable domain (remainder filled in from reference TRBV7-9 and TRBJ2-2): DTGVSQNPRHKITKRGQNVTFRCDPISEHNRLYWYRQTLGQGPEFLTYFQNEAQLEKSRLLSDRFSAERPKGSFSTLEIQRTEQGDSAMYLCASRYPSGTLTGELFFGEGSRLTVL.

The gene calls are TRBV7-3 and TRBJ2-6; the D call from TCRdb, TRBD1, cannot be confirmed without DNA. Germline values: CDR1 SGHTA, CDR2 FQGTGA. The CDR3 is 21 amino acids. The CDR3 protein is CASSLTGTIYLRNSGANVLTF. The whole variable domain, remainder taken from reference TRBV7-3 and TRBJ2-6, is GAGVSQTPSNKVTEKGKYVELRCDPISGHTALYWYRQSLGQGPEFLIYFQGTGAADDSGLPNDRFFAVRPEGSVSTLKIQRTERGDSAVYLCASSLTGTIYLRNSGANVLTFGAGSRLTVL.

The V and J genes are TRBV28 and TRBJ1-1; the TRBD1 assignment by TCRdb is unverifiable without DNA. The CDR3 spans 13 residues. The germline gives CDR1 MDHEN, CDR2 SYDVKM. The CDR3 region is CASSRTDRGEAFF.

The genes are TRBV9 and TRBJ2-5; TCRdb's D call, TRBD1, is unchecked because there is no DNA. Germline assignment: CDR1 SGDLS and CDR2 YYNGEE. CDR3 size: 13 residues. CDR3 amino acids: CASSGGQQETQYF.

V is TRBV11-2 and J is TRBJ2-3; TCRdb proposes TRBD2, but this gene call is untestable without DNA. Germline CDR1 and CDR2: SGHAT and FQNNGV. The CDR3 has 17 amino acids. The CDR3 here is CASSSTSGGADVDTQYF.

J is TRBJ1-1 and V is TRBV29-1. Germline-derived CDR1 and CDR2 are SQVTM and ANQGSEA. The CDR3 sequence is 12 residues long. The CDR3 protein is CSVPYRNTEAFF.

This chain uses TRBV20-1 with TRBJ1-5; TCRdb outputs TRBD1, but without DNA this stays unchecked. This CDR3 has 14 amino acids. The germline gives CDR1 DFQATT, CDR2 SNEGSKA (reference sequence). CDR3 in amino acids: CSAKGAGVEQPQHF.

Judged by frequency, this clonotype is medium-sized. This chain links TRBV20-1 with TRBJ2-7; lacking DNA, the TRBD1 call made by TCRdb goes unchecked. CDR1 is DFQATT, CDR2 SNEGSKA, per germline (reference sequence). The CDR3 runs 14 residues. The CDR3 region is CSARDLDEGAQQYF.

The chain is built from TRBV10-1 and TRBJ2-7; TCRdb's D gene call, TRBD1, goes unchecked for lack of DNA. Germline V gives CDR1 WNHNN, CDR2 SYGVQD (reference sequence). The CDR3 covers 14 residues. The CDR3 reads CASSTGDTPYEQYF.

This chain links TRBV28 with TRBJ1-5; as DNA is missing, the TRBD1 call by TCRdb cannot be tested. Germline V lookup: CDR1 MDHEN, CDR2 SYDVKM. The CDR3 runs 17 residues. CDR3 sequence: CASSSRRDPGGNQPQHF.

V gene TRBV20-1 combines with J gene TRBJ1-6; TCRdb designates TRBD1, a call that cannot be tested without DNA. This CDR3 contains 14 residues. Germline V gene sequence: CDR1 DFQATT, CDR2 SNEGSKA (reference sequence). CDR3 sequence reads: CSARTGTENSPLHF.

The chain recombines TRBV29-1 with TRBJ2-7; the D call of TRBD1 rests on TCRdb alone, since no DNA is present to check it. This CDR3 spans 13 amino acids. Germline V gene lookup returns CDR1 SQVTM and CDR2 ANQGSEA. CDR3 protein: CSVEDTGGAEQYF.

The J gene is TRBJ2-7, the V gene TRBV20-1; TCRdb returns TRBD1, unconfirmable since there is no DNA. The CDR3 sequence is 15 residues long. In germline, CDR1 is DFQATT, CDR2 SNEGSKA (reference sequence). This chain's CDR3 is CSATDPGQGFHEQYF.

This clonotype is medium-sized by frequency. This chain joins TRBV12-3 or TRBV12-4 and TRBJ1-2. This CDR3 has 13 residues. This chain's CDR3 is CASTADKRGGYTF.

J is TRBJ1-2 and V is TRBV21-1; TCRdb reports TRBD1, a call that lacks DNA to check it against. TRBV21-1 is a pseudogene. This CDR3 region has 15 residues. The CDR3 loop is CASSKSGGHSYGYTF.

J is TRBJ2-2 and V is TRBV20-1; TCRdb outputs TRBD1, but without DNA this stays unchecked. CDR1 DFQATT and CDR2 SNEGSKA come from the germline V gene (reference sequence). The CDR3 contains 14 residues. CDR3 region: CSATGTGDTGELFF.

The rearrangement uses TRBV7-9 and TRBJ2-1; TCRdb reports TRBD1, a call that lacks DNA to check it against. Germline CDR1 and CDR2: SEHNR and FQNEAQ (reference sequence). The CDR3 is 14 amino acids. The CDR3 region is CASSFGGPYNEQFF.

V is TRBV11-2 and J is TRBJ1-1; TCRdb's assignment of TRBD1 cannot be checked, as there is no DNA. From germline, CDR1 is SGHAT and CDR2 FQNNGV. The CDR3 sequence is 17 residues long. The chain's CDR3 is CASSLGPGQAMNTEAFF.

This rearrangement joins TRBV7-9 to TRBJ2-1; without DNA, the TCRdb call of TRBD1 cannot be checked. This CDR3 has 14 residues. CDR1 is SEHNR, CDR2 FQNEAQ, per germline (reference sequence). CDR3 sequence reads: CASRSSGGPNEQFF. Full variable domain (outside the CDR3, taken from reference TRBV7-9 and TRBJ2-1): DTGVSQNPRHKITKRGQNVTFRCDPISEHNRLYWYRQTLGQGPEFLTYFQNEAQLEKSRLLSDRFSAERPKGSFSTLEIQRTEQGDSAMYLCASRSSGGPNEQFFGPGTRLTVL.

CDR3: CASSQDWRLAGDTQYF. The chain couples TRBV4-3 to TRBJ2-3; absent DNA, TCRdb's TRBD2 call cannot be checked. From germline, CDR1 is LGHNA and CDR2 YSLEER. CDR3 length: 16 residues.

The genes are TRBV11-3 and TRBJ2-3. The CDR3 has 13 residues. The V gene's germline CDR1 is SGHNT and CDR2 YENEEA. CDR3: CASSLPIGDTQYF.

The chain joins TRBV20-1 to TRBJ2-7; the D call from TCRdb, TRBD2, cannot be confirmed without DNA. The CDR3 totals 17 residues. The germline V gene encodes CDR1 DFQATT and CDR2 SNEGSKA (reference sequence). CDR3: CSANNQGGGQSSYEQYF.

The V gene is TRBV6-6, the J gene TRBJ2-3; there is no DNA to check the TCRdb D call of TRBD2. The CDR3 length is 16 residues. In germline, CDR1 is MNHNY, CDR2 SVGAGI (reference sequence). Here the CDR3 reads CASSRPSGPSLDTQYF.